This T cell receptor (beta chain) was sequenced for a study of blood T cell repertoires in COVID-19. Overall study: Samples came from the United States, Italy and Spain, spanning acute and convalescent COVID-19. Nucleic acid was either cDNA or gDNA, and it came from T cells, B-cell-depleted T cells, or PBMCs.

Per the original data handling: Nucleated cell number was recorded as an estimate derived from reference gene primer amplification. Clones were sequenced by immunoSEQ multiplex PCR, and TCRdb holds only the in-frame ones, with some missing. V, J and clone size are taken as reported in that table, and D and trimming were inferred from the DNA itself. This sample has roughly 100,000 clones, with roughly 85% found just once. Trimming pared 6 bases from V and 7 bases from J, leaving 7 bases between. CDR1 MNHEY and CDR2 SVGEGT come from the germline V gene. This CDR3 has 12 residues. Material: peripheral blood. The sequence was obtained from a man aged 45-65 years with active COVID-19. This chain uses TRBV6-2 or TRBV6-3 with TRBJ1-6, with a possible D match to TRBD1 (6 bases). The CDR3 region has the DNA TGTGCCAGCAGCACAGGGAATTCACCCCTCCACTTT. This translates into CASSTGNSPLHF.